These 24 T cell receptor beta chains came from one sample sequenced in a study of molecular identifiers for immune sequencing clone quantification. Each CDR3 protein gets one entry after TCRdb re-called the PCR reads with MiXCR. The sample holds around 470,000 distinct CDR3 sequences, 20% to 25% seen once. The source material was naive CD8+ T cells from blood, with Jurkat cell RNA spiked in. Subset specified: FACS-sorted CD8+CD4-CCR7+CD45RA+ naive T cells. The receptors originated from a human donor in good health. Some libraries in this study had Jurkat cell RNA spiked in.

V and J are TRBV20-1 and TRBJ2-3; tentative D call: TRBD1 (6 bases). V lost 2 bases and J 2 bases, leaving 14 bases between the germline ends. Germline values: CDR1 DFQATT, CDR2 SNEGSKA (reference sequence). The CDR3 is 15 amino acids. The CDR3 loop is CSARFRGAYTDTQYF. CDR3 DNA sequence: TGCAGTGCTAGATTCAGGGGAGCGTACACAGATACGCAGTATTTT.

This clonotype was recorded many times. The rearrangement links TRBV7-2 to TRBJ2-3, with D perhaps matching TRBD2 (6 bases). V dropped 1 base and J dropped 0 bases, with 14 bases sitting between them. The CDR3 is 17 residues long. CDR1 SGHTA and CDR2 FQGNSA come from the germline V gene. Here the CDR3 DNA reads TGTGCCAGCAGCTTAGGCCTGCGGGGACTTAGCACAGATACGCAGTATTTT. It specifies CASSLGLRGLSTDTQYF.

This clonotype was seen repeatedly, ten times or more. The V call is TRBV7-2, the J call TRBJ2-3; 7 bases map to TRBD1. The CDR3 sequence is 16 residues long. Germline CDR1 reads SGHTA; CDR2 reads FQGNSA. J was trimmed by 2 bases and V by 1 base; bases with no gene match: 6. The CDR3 loop reads CASSLEGRGYTDTQYF. DNA of the CDR3: TGTGCCAGCAGCTTAGAGGGCAGGGGGTACACAGATACGCAGTATTTT.

V gene TRBV7-9 combines with J gene TRBJ2-2; TRBD2 matches at 7 bases. There are 17 residues in the CDR3. V trimming: 1 base; J trimming: 1 base; junction bases outside the gene matches: 6. CDR1 and CDR2 from the germline V gene are SEHNR and FQNEAQ (reference sequence). The DNA for the CDR3 is TGTGCCAGCAGCTTAGGGAGCTCTAGCGGGAACACCGGGGAGCTGTTTTTT. Its protein is CASSLGSSSGNTGELFF.

Ten or more counts support this clonotype. The CDR3 sequence: CASSLGLSSLGEQYF. CDR3 bases: TGTGCCAGCAGCTTAGGCCTGAGTTCTCTGGGGGAGCAGTACTTC. V usage is TRBV13 and J usage is TRBJ2-7; D remains ambiguous. Germline V gene lookup returns CDR1 PRHDT and CDR2 FYEKMQ (reference sequence). Deletions cut 0 bases from V and 7 bases from J, with 16 bases between. The CDR3 consists of 15 residues.

This clonotype was counted between two and nine times. The V call is TRBV28, the J call TRBJ1-2; D is possibly TRBD1 (6 bases). The CDR3 spans 16 residues. Germline values: CDR1 MDHEN, CDR2 SYDVKM. V dropped 4 bases and J dropped 4 bases, with 19 bases sitting between them. The CDR3 DNA reads as TGTGCCAGCAGTTCCCAAAACAGGGTACTAATCTATGGCTACACCTTC. As protein: CASSSQNRVLIYGYTF.

Of note for this clonotype: Since the CDR3 does not end with the conserved phenylalanine or tryptophan, this likely comes from a read error. This chain uses TRBV7-7 with TRBJ1-1, with a tentative D call TRBD1 (5 bases). Germline V gene sequence: CDR1 SSHAT, CDR2 FNYEAQ (reference sequence). V was shortened by 5 bases and J by 0 bases, with 16 bases between the two germline ends. The CDR3 consists of 16 residues. The CDR3 coding sequence is TGTGCCAGCAGCCGGGGGGATAGGCGAGTGAACACTGAAGCTTTCTCT. Residues: CASSRGDRRVNTEAFS.

Only a few counts were recorded for this clonotype. V gene TRBV9 combines with J gene TRBJ2-3; TRBD2 might be the D (5 bases). The CDR3 loop spans 15 amino acids. The V and J ends lost 4 bases and 6 bases respectively, with 18 bases between them. Germline lookup yields CDR1 SGDLS and CDR2 YYNGEE. The CDR3 here is CASSLSGAVGDTQYF. The CDR3 DNA reads as TGTGCCAGCAGCCTAAGTGGAGCGGTGGGCGATACGCAGTATTTT.

The chain uses TRBV7-9 and TRBJ2-7; 8 nucleotides agree with TRBD1. The CDR3 covers 15 residues. Germline V CDR1 and CDR2: SEHNR, FQNEAQ (reference sequence). Germline trimming cut 3 bases from V and 5 bases from J; bases unmatched to any gene: 9. The CDR3 DNA reads TGTGCCAGCAGCTTCCCGTGGACAGGGAGTGACGAGCAGTACTTC. This codes for CASSFPWTGSDEQYF.

This clonotype was picked up many times. The V and J genes are TRBV6-6 and TRBJ1-4; D call uncertain. Germline V gene data show CDR1 as MNHNY and CDR2 as SVGAGI (reference sequence). V was clipped by 1 base and J by 5 bases, with 14 bases between them. The CDR3 contains 16 residues. CDR3 in DNA: TGTGCCAGCAGTTACTTCAACGGAGGACCGAATGAAAAACTGTTTTTT. Amino acid sequence: CASSYFNGGPNEKLFF.

The chain combines TRBV14 with TRBJ2-7, with D maybe TRBD2 (6 bases). In germline, CDR1 is SGHDN, CDR2 FVKESK. This CDR3 contains 14 residues. Trimming left V 2 bases short and J 5 bases short, with 13 bases between. CDR3 in DNA: TGTGCCAGCAGCCAACGGGGGAGTAACAACGAGCAGTACTTC. This sequence encodes CASSQRGSNNEQYF.

This clonotype has ten or more counts. The chain combines TRBV4-3 with TRBJ2-7; 11 nucleotides match TRBD2. The CDR3 is 15 residues long. Germline V lookup: CDR1 LGHNA, CDR2 YSLEER. V was clipped by 1 base and J by 3 bases; unmatched bases: 2. CDR3 coding DNA: TGCGCCAGCAGCCAAGGTACTAGCGGGGGCTACGAGCAGTACTTC. Its translation: CASSQGTSGGYEQYF.

There are many counts of this clonotype. The rearrangement links TRBV27 to TRBJ2-7; unclear D gene. This CDR3 comprises 14 residues. V was pared by 5 bases and J by 2 bases, with 13 bases between. Germline-derived CDR1 and CDR2 are MNHEY and SMNVEV (reference sequence). As DNA, the CDR3 is TGTGCCAGCAGTCCTAAGGGCACCGCCTACGAGCAGTACTTC. Protein: CASSPKGTAYEQYF.

The chain is built from TRBV27 and TRBJ2-7; 9 nucleotides line up with TRBD1. V trimming: 6 bases; J trimming: 4 bases; junction bases outside the gene matches: 7. This CDR3 is built from 14 residues. CDR1 and CDR2 from the germline V gene are MNHEY and SMNVEV (reference sequence). CDR3 bases: TGTGCCAGCAGATCCGGGACAGGGTATTACGAGCAGTACTTC. This encodes CASRSGTGYYEQYF.

As to this clonotype: This may come from a read error, since a much larger clone is one base off. V and J are TRBV5-1 and TRBJ2-3, with 9 bases matching TRBD2. The CDR3 runs to 16 residues. Per the germline V gene, CDR1 is SGHRS and CDR2 is YFSETQ. Here the CDR3 DNA reads TGCGCCAGCGGCTTGCCGACTAGCGGTCAGACAGATACGCAGTATTTT. It encodes CASGLPTSGQTDTQYF.

This clonotype was counted many times. The gene calls are TRBV6-2 or TRBV6-3 and TRBJ1-1; D not certain. CDR3 size: 13 residues. CDR1 MNHEY and CDR2 SVGEGT come from the germline V gene. Trimming pared 6 bases from V and 3 bases from J, leaving 11 bases between. The CDR3 protein is CASRFTRYTEAFF. CDR3 nucleotides: TGTGCCAGCAGGTTCACAAGGTACACTGAAGCTTTCTTT.

This clonotype has just a few counts. V is TRBV5-4 and J is TRBJ2-7; D is ambiguous. This CDR3 has 15 amino acids. CDR1 is SGHNT and CDR2 is YYREEE in the germline V gene (reference sequence). V was pared by 0 bases and J by 0 bases, with 10 bases between. As DNA, the CDR3 is TGTGCCAGCAGCTTGGTCGTTCCGGGCTCCTACGAGCAGTACTTC. Translation gives CASSLVVPGSYEQYF.

This clonotype showed up just a few times. The chain has TRBV30 and TRBJ2-3, with TRBD2 matching over 10 bases. The V gene's germline CDR1 is GTSNPN and CDR2 SVGIG (reference sequence). CDR3 length equals 16 residues. V gave up 2 bases and J gave up 2 bases; unmatched junction bases: 7. CDR3 region: CAWSYGLAEPTDTQYF. The CDR3 DNA is TGTGCCTGGAGTTACGGACTAGCGGAACCCACAGATACGCAGTATTTT.

This clonotype has a count of ten or more. J is TRBJ2-2 and V is TRBV13; TRBD1 might be the D (6 bases). CDR3 length equals 14 residues. Trimming stripped 5 bases from V and 3 bases from J, with 10 bases between. Germline V gene data show CDR1 as PRHDT and CDR2 as FYEKMQ (reference sequence). CDR3 residues: CASSIHRDTGELFF. In nucleotides, the CDR3 is TGTGCCAGCAGCATCCACAGGGACACCGGGGAGCTGTTTTTT.

This clonotype was counted a few times. This sequence joins TRBV4-3 and TRBJ1-1; D gene ambiguous. Germline-derived CDR1 and CDR2 are LGHNA and YSLEER. V was shortened by 0 bases and J by 3 bases, with 11 bases between the two germline ends. This CDR3 spans 15 amino acids. The CDR3 loop is CASSQDSSGYTEAFF. Written as DNA, the CDR3 is TGCGCCAGCAGCCAAGATTCTTCGGGGTACACTGAAGCTTTCTTT.

This clonotype occurred a few times. This chain uses TRBV27 with TRBJ2-3; the match to TRBD2 covers 11 bases. The V gene's germline CDR1 is MNHEY and CDR2 SMNVEV (reference sequence). The CDR3 covers 16 residues. The junction had 16 bases not matched to a gene; V was cut back by 11 bases and J by 6 bases. The CDR3 sequence: CASARLAGLKADTQYF. The DNA for the CDR3 is TGTGCCTCAGCCCGACTAGCGGGGTTGAAAGCGGATACGCAGTATTTT.

This clonotype was counted many times. The V and J genes are TRBV29-1 and TRBJ2-7; D might be TRBD1 or TRBD2, each matching 6 bases. The germline CDR1 and CDR2 sequences are SQVTM and ANQGSEA. The germline V and J ends were trimmed by 7 bases and 5 bases, with 12 bases remaining between them. The CDR3 length is 11 residues. The CDR3 DNA sequence: TGCAGCGGGGGGGCCGGCGACGAGCAGTACTTC. Encoded protein: CSGGAGDEQYF.

This clonotype was detected ten times or more. This sequence joins TRBV28 and TRBJ2-2; a possible D gene is TRBD1 (5 bases). Looked up from germline, CDR1 is MDHEN and CDR2 is SYDVKM. The V and J ends lost 9 bases and 5 bases respectively, with 7 bases between them. The CDR3 is made up of 11 amino acids. Here the CDR3 DNA reads TGTGCCAGTAGGGGAACCGGGGAGCTGTTTTTT. Protein: CASRGTGELFF.

This clonotype showed up just a few times. The gene calls are TRBV7-9 and TRBJ1-4; TRBD1 aligns across 7 bases. The CDR3 covers 14 residues. The germline gives CDR1 SEHNR, CDR2 FQNEAQ (reference sequence). Trimming at V came to 5 bases and at J to 7 bases, leaving 7 bases not matched to a gene. CDR3 nucleotide sequence: TGTGCCAGCAGCCCCCCAGGGGGTAGTGAAAAACTGTTTTTT. This gives the protein CASSPPGGSEKLFF.